These T cell receptor beta chains were read from a single sample in a study of T cells in localized non-small cell lung cancer. Produced via immunoSEQ multiplex PCR; TCRdb's table is partial and in-frame only. The table shows approximately 34,000 clones, with around 88% occurring only once. The sequences come from peripheral blood, collected before any cancer treatment. The receptors come from a woman aged 40 to 75 with stage I lung adenocarcinoma. The CDR3 runs from the conserved cysteine through the conserved F or W. A D gene is named only where the DNA matches it firmly. Only some rows state a clone size, as once, few, many or a class for expanded clones.

J,V,length,size,D,CDR3,DNA
TRBJ1-2,TRBV19,12,once,NA,CASSWGFYGYTF,TGTGCCAGTAGTTGGGGGTTCTATGGCTACACCTTC
TRBJ1-2,TRBV7-3,14,once,TRBD1,CASSPRTGAYGYTF,TGTGCCAGCAGTCCAAGGACAGGGGCGTACGGCTACACCTTC
TRBJ2-5,TRBV19,15,NA,NA,CASSPAQSRGETQYF,TGTGCCAGTAGTCCCGCACAGTCTCGTGGGGAGACCCAGTACTTC
TRBJ2-1,TRBV6-6,15,NA,TRBD2,CASSFPGTSDNEQFF,TGTGCCAGCAGTTTTCCGGGGACTAGCGACAATGAGCAGTTCTTC
TRBJ1-1,TRBV7-2,14,NA,NA,CASSLLQGVTEAFF,TGTGCCAGCAGCTTATTGCAGGGCGTCACTGAAGCTTTCTTT
TRBJ1-2,TRBV5-1,14,NA,NA,CASSPSPGNYGYTF,TGCGCCAGCAGCCCGTCACCAGGGAACTATGGCTACACCTTC
TRBJ2-3,TRBV2,14,NA,NA,CASRGGGTTDTQYF,TGTGCCAGCAGAGGGGGGGGGACCACAGATACGCAGTATTTT
TRBJ2-5,TRBV5-4,12,NA,NA,CASSWMGETQYF,TGTGCCAGCAGCTGGATGGGGGAGACCCAGTACTTC
TRBJ1-1,TRBV11-2,12,NA,NA,CASSYENTEAFF,TGTGCCAGCAGCTACGAGAACACTGAAGCTTTCTTT
TRBJ2-7,TRBV7-2,15,NA,TRBD2,CASSLQSGGAGEQYF,TGTGCCAGCAGCTTACAAAGCGGGGGTGCGGGGGAGCAGTACTTC
TRBJ2-2,TRBV28,15,NA,TRBD1,CASTTGTGATGELFF,TGTGCCAGCACCACCGGGACAGGGGCCACCGGGGAGCTGTTTTTT
TRBJ2-3,TRBV7-6,14,NA,TRBD1,CASSPRTGADTQYF,TGTGCCAGCAGCCCACGGACAGGGGCAGATACGCAGTATTTT
TRBJ2-1,TRBV5-4,14,NA,TRBD1,CASSWGTGGNEQFF,TGTGCCAGCAGCTGGGGGACAGGGGGCAATGAGCAGTTCTTC
TRBJ1-2,TRBV9,15,NA,NA,CASSVYSQGLYGYTF,TGTGCCAGCAGCGTTTATTCGCAGGGGTTATATGGCTACACCTTC
TRBJ2-3,TRBV4-3,14,NA,NA,CASSQGTFTDTQYF,TGCGCCAGCAGCCAGGGGACCTTCACAGATACGCAGTATTTT
TRBJ1-5,TRBV27,15,NA,TRBD1,CASTIGQGLNQPQHF,TGTGCCAGCACCATCGGACAGGGCCTCAATCAGCCCCAGCATTTT
TRBJ2-5,TRBV27,11,NA,NA,CASHQGETQYF,TGTGCCAGCCACCAGGGGGAGACCCAGTACTTC
TRBJ1-3,TRBV29-1,14,NA,NA,CSVVQGNLGNTIYF,TGCAGCGTTGTGCAGGGGAATTTAGGAAACACCATATATTTT
TRBJ1-6,TRBV2,13,NA,NA,CASRVSYNSPLHF,TGTGCCAGCAGGGTTTCCTATAATTCACCCCTCCACTTT
TRBJ2-7,TRBV5-4,15,NA,TRBD1,CASSDPGQGSYEQYF,TGTGCCAGCAGTGACCCGGGACAGGGCTCCTACGAGCAGTACTTC
TRBJ1-2,TRBV23-1,12,NA,NA,CASMSGMCGYTF,TGCGCCAGTATGTCAGGGATGTGTGGCTACACCTTC
TRBJ2-2,TRBV9,13,NA,NA,CASSGPHTGELFF,TGTGCCAGCAGCGGTCCCCACACCGGGGAGCTGTTTTTT
TRBJ1-1,TRBV5-1,15,NA,NA,CASSLAMGSNTEAFF,TGCGCCAGCAGCTTGGCCATGGGGAGTAACACTGAAGCTTTCTTT
TRBJ1-1,TRBV4-1,15,NA,NA,CASNHVGGMNTEAFF,TGCGCCAGCAACCATGTCGGGGGGATGAACACTGAAGCTTTCTTT
TRBJ1-1,TRBV7-9,15,NA,NA,CASSPSEGVKTEAFF,TGTGCCAGCAGCCCCAGCGAGGGGGTGAAAACTGAAGCTTTCTTT
TRBJ2-7,TRBV19,14,few,TRBD1,CASSGTGTTYEQYF,TGTGCCAGTAGCGGGACAGGGACAACCTACGAGCAGTACTTC
TRBJ2-6,TRBV5-1,17,NA,NA,CASSLVISGSGANVLTF,TGCGCCAGCAGCTTGGTGATATCGGGCTCTGGGGCCAACGTCCTGACTTTC
TRBJ1-2,TRBV9,16,NA,NA,CASSVEELGGNYGYTF,TGTGCCAGCAGCGTAGAAGAGTTGGGGGGGAACTATGGCTACACCTTC
TRBJ1-5,TRBV5-1,14,NA,TRBD1,CASSLGTGHQPQHF,TGCGCCAGCAGCTTGGGGACAGGGCACCAGCCCCAGCATTTT
TRBJ1-6,TRBV19,16,NA,NA,CASTRAAGRDNSPLHF,TGTGCCAGTACCCGGGCCGCCGGCCGGGATAATTCACCCCTCCACTTT
TRBJ2-7,TRBV15,14,NA,TRBD1,CATSARTGSYEQYF,TGTGCCACCAGCGCCCGGACAGGGTCCTACGAGCAGTACTTC
TRBJ1-1,TRBV18,16,NA,NA,CASSERYQGMNTEAFF,TGTGCCAGCTCAGAGCGCTACCAGGGGATGAACACTGAAGCTTTCTTT